Given below is one T cell receptor beta chain in context. The CDR3 contains 14 residues. The V gene lost 6 bases and the J gene lost 3 bases, with 15 bases spanning the gap. Germline CDR1 and CDR2: SQVTM and ANQGSEA. This sample stems from a study of cytomegalovirus exposure and HLA in healthy donors. The PCR had 60 Vbeta and 13 Jbeta primers. Some clones are missing from TCRdb's copy, which holds only in-frame ones; the method was immunoSEQ multiplex PCR. The data contain 30,000 to 45,000 clones, 75% to 90% of them singletons. The chain uses TRBV29-1 and TRBJ1-5; TRBD1 might be the D (6 bases). The sequencing sample was made of PBMCs. The origin of this receptor is a woman aged 40 to 50 in good health and CMV-seropositive. The CDR3 region is CSVSGQNYNQPQHF. The CDR3 DNA reads TGCAGCGTCTCTGGACAGAATTACAATCAGCCCCAGCATTTT.